This T cell receptor (beta chain) was identified in a study of cytomegalovirus exposure and HLA in healthy donors. Notes on the study in general: Subsequent analysis revealed that first-cohort TCR clusters tended to co-occur in the 100 to 150 validation repertoires. High specificity and sensitivity for cytomegalovirus status were reported for the classifier. It was approximately 160 TCR beta chains that were listed as cytomegalovirus-associated. The authors confirmed in vitro that three CMV-associated chains were specific for CMV antigens.

TCRdb's copy holds only in-frame clones and misses some; the assay was immunoSEQ multiplex PCR. Of 100,000 to 120,000 clones listed, approximately 96% are singletons. A note on this clone: Its matching antigen is unknown.

Germline V gene data show CDR1 as SGDLS and CDR2 as YYNGEE. The CDR3 consists of 14 residues. The junction had 5 bases not matched to a gene; V was cut back by 4 bases and J by 5 bases. The chain links TRBV9 to TRBJ1-4, with TRBD1 identical over 7 bases. The receptor was derived from a woman under 30 in good health and CMV-seronegative. The sample was PBMCs. DNA for the CDR3: TGTGCCAGCAGCAGACAGGGAGCAAATGAAAAACTGTTTTTT. It is translated as CASSRQGANEKLFF.